The 3 T cell receptor beta chains presented below share a single source sample, sequenced in a study of shared clonotypes between healthy human individuals (dated by TCRdb to 2019 to 2021). The library came from the immunoSEQ multiplex PCR assay. Imported from immuneACCESS, the table was reduced by TCRdb to in-frame sequences with V and J called. These copies leave out some clones; in studies compared against another copy, an unresolved V gene accounts for under half, and the cause of the remainder is not known. Counted in this sample were about 1,900,000 clones; approximately 94% of them appeared once. The ten largest account for 0.95% to 1.5% of the sample. For the CD8 naive samples, CD45RO-negative cells were positively selected for CCR7, yielding a CD45RA+CCR7+ population from which TemRA cells were excluded. Sequenced sample: naive CD8+ T cells sorted from blood. This specimen's cell subset or site label, per the study, means: CD45RA+CCR7+. All receptors derive from a man between 18 and 29 years old in good health.

The J gene is TRBJ2-1, the V gene TRBV6-5; perhaps TRBD1 as D (6 bases). This CDR3 is built from 15 residues. Trimming took off 5 bases at V and 1 base at J, with 12 bases between the two ends. In germline, CDR1 is MNHEY, CDR2 SVGAGI. CDR3 sequence: CASSAQGTSYNEQFF. The CDR3 nucleotides are TGTGCCAGCAGTGCACAGGGAACGTCCTACAATGAGCAGTTCTTC.

This chain uses TRBV6-1 with TRBJ1-4; 8 bases are shared with TRBD1. The junction had 10 bases not matched to a gene; V was cut back by 10 bases and J by 6 bases. The V gene's germline CDR1 is MNHNS and CDR2 SASEGT. This CDR3 has 14 residues. CDR3 loop: CATRQGQGYEKLFF. DNA of the CDR3: TGTGCCACCCGCCAAGGACAGGGTTATGAAAAACTGTTTTTT.

The chain employs TRBV4-1 and TRBJ1-6; D unclear. Deletions cut 0 bases from V and 12 bases from J, with 15 bases between. This CDR3 region has 15 residues. The germline CDR1 and CDR2 sequences are MGHRA and YSYEKL. DNA of the CDR3: TGCGCCAGCAGCCAAGATAGCCAAACTGGACTACCCCTCCACTTT. This gives the protein CASSQDSQTGLPLHF.